The source of this TCR beta chain is a study of blood T cell repertoires in COVID-19 (dated by TCRdb to 2018 to 2021). Broadly, across the study: Samples from collaborators originated in the United States, Italy and Spain and spanned both the acute and convalescent phases of COVID-19. The prospective study material was composed of cDNA or gDNA derived from T cells, B-cell-depleted T cells, or PBMCs. Deeply sampled blood TCRbeta repertoires from subjects exposed to, actively infected with, or recovered from COVID-19 were included in the dataset. The repertoires were released in a freely available public database meant as a resource for research on the immune response to SARS-CoV-2. Samples were obtained from the ongoing ImmuneRACE study (first 160 participants) and from about 1,300 subjects provided by 6 global collaborators. Nearly every sample came with metadata listing a de-identified subject ID, COVID-19 status, age in years and sex. Where available, HLA class I and class II types were taken from metadata supplied by the sample provider and were not determined by assay-based typing. What the authors observed across the whole study: Clinical and demographic metadata were provided uncurated, with the amount varying by source and participant.

The CDR3 has 15 amino acids, counting the end cysteine and phenylalanine. Left in the record is the CDR3 DNA by itself, 45 bases read in frame from the first base. Per the germline V gene, MGHRA is the CDR1 and YSYEKL is the CDR2. Deletion took 1 base off V and 2 bases off J, with a span of 11 bases between the germline ends. The collaborating institutions used their own protocols to collect whole blood in K2EDTA tubes. For TCRbeta analysis, collaborators shipped samples as frozen whole blood, isolated PBMCs, or DNA extracted from either of those sample types. Comments on this clone: Its binding antigen is unknown. No much larger clonotype is one base removed from it; base qualities were not supplied.

TCRbeta CDR3 regions were amplified from genomic DNA using the immunoSEQ Assay, a bias-controlled multiplex PCR. On the study's bioinformatics: Nucleated cell counts per sample were estimated from amplification of reference gene primers within the assay. Sequence reads were collapsed and filtered to measure the absolute abundance of every unique TCRbeta CDR3 rearrangement. Productive Simpson clonality was computed per sample as the square root of Simpson's diversity index over productive rearrangements. Not all clones reach the TCRdb copy of this immuneACCESS table, which keeps in-frame sequences only. Checked studies attribute under half of the gap to unresolved V genes and leave the rest unexplained. For V, J and clone size, that table is used; D and trimming come from the DNA. The sample data list tens of thousands of clones, and over 65% of these were observed just once. The ten top clones hold over 15% of the sample.

Recombination connected TRBV4-1 to TRBJ1-2, with the D segment identity uncertain. What was sequenced was peripheral blood. This TCR derives from a woman of 80 years or more with acute or convalescent COVID-19. The DNA is as follows: TGCGCCAGCAGCCAAGTGCTCCGGGAGAACTATGGCTACACCTTC. Translation gives CASSQVLRENYGYTF.